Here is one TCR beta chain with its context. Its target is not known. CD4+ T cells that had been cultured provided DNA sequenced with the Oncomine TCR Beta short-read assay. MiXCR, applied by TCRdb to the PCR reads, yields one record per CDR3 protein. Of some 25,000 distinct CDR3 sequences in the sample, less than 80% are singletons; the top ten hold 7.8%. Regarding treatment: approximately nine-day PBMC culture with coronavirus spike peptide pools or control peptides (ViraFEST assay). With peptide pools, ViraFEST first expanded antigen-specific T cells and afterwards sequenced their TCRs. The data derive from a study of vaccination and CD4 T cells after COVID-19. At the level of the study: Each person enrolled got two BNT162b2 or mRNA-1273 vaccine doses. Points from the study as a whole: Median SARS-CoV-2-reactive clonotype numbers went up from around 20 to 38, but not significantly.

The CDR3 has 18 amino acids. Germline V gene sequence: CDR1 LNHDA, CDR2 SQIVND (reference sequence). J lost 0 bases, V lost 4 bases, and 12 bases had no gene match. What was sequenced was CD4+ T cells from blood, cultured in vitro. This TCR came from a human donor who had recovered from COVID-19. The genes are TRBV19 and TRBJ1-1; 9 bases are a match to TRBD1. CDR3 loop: CASSRWGQGRVMNTEAFF. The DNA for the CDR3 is TGTGCCAGTAGTAGGTGGGGACAGGGTAGAGTTATGAACACTGAAGCTTTCTTT.